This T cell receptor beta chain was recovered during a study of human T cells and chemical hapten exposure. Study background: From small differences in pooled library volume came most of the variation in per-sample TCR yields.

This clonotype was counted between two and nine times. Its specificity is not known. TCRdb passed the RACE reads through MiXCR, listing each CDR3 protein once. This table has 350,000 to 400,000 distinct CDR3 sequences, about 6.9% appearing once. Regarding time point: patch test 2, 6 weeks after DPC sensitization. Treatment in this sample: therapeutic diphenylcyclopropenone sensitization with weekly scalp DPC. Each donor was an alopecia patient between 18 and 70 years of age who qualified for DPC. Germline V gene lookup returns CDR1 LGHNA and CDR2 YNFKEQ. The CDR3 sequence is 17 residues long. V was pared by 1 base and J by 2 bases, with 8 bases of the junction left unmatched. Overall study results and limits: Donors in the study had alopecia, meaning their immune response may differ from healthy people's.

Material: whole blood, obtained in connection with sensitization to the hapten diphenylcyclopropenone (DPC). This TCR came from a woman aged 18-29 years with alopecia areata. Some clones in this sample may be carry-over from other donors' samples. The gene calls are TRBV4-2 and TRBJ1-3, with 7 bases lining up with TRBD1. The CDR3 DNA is TGTGCCAGCAGCCAAGTAGACAGGGCCCTTCCTGGAAACACCATATATTTT. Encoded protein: CASSQVDRALPGNTIYF.